One sample yielded the 16 T cell receptor beta chains listed below, sequenced in a study of shared clonotypes between healthy human individuals (dated by TCRdb to 2018 to 2021). For the CD8 naive samples, CD45RO-negative cells were positively selected for CCR7, yielding a CD45RA+CCR7+ population from which TemRA cells were excluded. Libraries came from the immunoSEQ multiplex PCR assay. Imported from immuneACCESS, the table was reduced by TCRdb to in-frame sequences with V and J called. These copies leave out some clones; in studies compared against another copy, an unresolved V gene accounts for under half, and the cause of the remainder is not known. The sample yields about 2.1 million clones; around 95% were counted once. Of the sample, more than 1.5% falls within the top ten clones. Sequences were obtained from naive CD8+ T cells from PBMCs. The label giving this sample's cell subset or site can be read as: CD45RA+CCR7+. The origin of the receptors is a young man in good health. Some clones in this sample may be carry-over from other donors' samples.

CDR3: CASSLDGTVGEKLFF. The CDR3 DNA follows: TGTGCCAGCAGTCTAGATGGGACAGTAGGAGAAAAACTGTTTTTT. The V call is TRBV27, the J call TRBJ1-4, with TRBD1 matching 7 bases. V was clipped by 5 bases and J by 8 bases; unmatched bases: 11. CDR3 size: 15 residues. Per germline, CDR1 MNHEY and CDR2 SMNVEV (reference sequence).

This rearrangement joins TRBV6-6 to TRBJ2-7, with 10 bases lining up with TRBD2. V lost 6 bases and J lost 0; bases outside the gene matches: 5. The germline gives CDR1 MNHNY, CDR2 SVGAGI (reference sequence). This CDR3 is built from 15 residues. The DNA of the CDR3 is TGTGCCAGCAGCCTAGCGGGAGTTAGCTCCTACGAGCAGTACTTC. Translating it yields CASSLAGVSSYEQYF.

The chain carries TRBV9 and TRBJ2-5; maybe TRBD1 (6 bases). V dropped 4 bases and J dropped 10 bases, with 26 bases sitting between them. The CDR3 covers 16 residues. Germline CDR1 is SGDLS and CDR2 is YYNGEE. The CDR3 protein is CASSIGRGRATLDQYF. The CDR3 DNA is TGTGCCAGCAGCATCGGCAGGGGTCGGGCGACCCTCGACCAGTACTTC.

The chain carries TRBV29-1 and TRBJ1-1; D unresolved. The V end was cut by 7 bases, the J end by 6 bases, with 18 bases between. CDR3 length: 13 amino acids. CDR1 is SQVTM and CDR2 is ANQGSEA in the germline V gene. CDR3: CSANRAPLSEAFF. In DNA, the CDR3 is TGCAGCGCCAACCGGGCCCCCCTCTCTGAAGCTTTCTTT.

The chain links TRBV28 to TRBJ1-2; D is undetermined. Trimming left V 1 base short and J 4 bases short, with 7 bases between. The V gene's germline CDR1 is MDHEN and CDR2 SYDVKM. This CDR3 has 13 residues. In DNA form, the CDR3 reads TGTGCCAGCAGTTTATCGGAGATCTATGGCTACACCTTC. Its protein product is CASSLSEIYGYTF.

CDR3 residues: CASTSSGQGPYEQYF. As DNA, the CDR3 is TGTGCCAGCACCTCTTCGGGACAGGGACCCTACGAGCAGTACTTC. The chain recombines TRBV7-6 with TRBJ2-7, with 9 bases fitting TRBD1. The CDR3 is 15 amino acids. The V segment lost 7 bases and the J segment 2 bases; nucleotides outside the gene matches: 9. From germline, CDR1 is SGHVS and CDR2 FNYEAQ.

The rearrangement joins TRBV4-1 to TRBJ2-1, with 9 nucleotides matching TRBD2. This CDR3 spans 12 amino acids. Germline CDR1 MGHRA, CDR2 YSYEKL. V lost 1 base, J lost 16 bases, and 5 bases stayed unmatched. The CDR3 reads CASSQVAGEFFF. The CDR3 DNA reads TGCGCCAGCAGCCAAGTAGCGGGGGAATTCTTCTTC.

This clone has only a few counts. The V and J genes are TRBV19 and TRBJ1-5; D unresolved. Germline CDR1 is LNHDA and CDR2 is SQIVND (reference sequence). This CDR3 comprises 15 residues. Trimming removed 10 bases from V and 0 bases from J, with 16 bases in between. CDR3 amino acids: CATHKEQNSNQPQHF. CDR3 DNA: TGTGCCACCCACAAAGAGCAGAATAGCAATCAGCCCCAGCATTTT.

V usage is TRBV9 and J usage is TRBJ2-7; 8 bases line up with TRBD2. Germline CDR1 and CDR2: SGDLS and YYNGEE. The CDR3 is 16 residues long. The V gene end was trimmed by 0 bases and the J gene end by 0 bases; junction bases not matched to a gene: 5. The CDR3 nucleotides are TGTGCCAGCAGCGTAGGGGGAGGACTAGCCTCCTACGAGCAGTACTTC. It specifies CASSVGGGLASYEQYF.

V and J are TRBV7-9 and TRBJ2-1; TRBD2 matches at 11 bases. The V gene's germline CDR1 is SEHNR and CDR2 FQNEAQ (reference sequence). Trimming at V came to 5 bases and at J to 4 bases, leaving 7 bases not matched to a gene. This CDR3 is 16 amino acids long. The CDR3 nucleotides read TGTGCCAGCAGCCCTAGACTAGCGGGGACATACAATGAGCAGTTCTTC. Translation: CASSPRLAGTYNEQFF.

The chain links TRBV27 to TRBJ1-5; D call uncertain. The CDR3 consists of 12 residues. V was shortened by 5 bases and J by 3 bases, with 5 bases between the two germline ends. The germline V gene encodes CDR1 MNHEY and CDR2 SMNVEV (reference sequence). CDR3 sequence (DNA): TGTGCCAGCAGTGATCCCAATCAGCCCCAGCATTTT. Protein: CASSDPNQPQHF.

The chain joins TRBV10-2 to TRBJ2-5; TRBD1 might be the D (5 bases). Trimming pared 3 bases from V and 2 bases from J, leaving 10 bases between. In germline, CDR1 is WSHSY, CDR2 SAAADI. This CDR3 region has 14 residues. CDR3 sequence: CASSDKGSQETQYF. DNA for the CDR3: TGCGCCAGCAGTGACAAGGGGTCTCAAGAGACCCAGTACTTC.

V is TRBV6-6 and J is TRBJ2-4, with unresolved D. This CDR3 contains 14 residues. The germline V gene has CDR1 MNHNY and CDR2 SVGAGI (reference sequence). Trimming removed 4 bases from V and 1 base from J, with 8 bases in between. CDR3 nucleotides: TGTGCCAGCAGTTCCCCCCCCGCCAAAAACATTCAGTACTTC. Translation gives CASSSPPAKNIQYF.

The rearrangement links TRBV19 to TRBJ1-5; 7 bases are a match to TRBD1. The J call may not be correct, given that the DNA end is closer to TRBJ2-3. This CDR3 has 15 amino acids. The germline CDR1 and CDR2 sequences are LNHDA and SQIVND (reference sequence). The CDR3 loop is CASSILEGASQPQYF. The CDR3 DNA sequence: TGTGCCAGTAGTATTCTTGAGGGGGCTAGTCAGCCCCAGTATTTT.

V is TRBV11-2 and J is TRBJ2-3; maybe TRBD2 (6 bases). Germline V gene data show CDR1 as SGHAT and CDR2 as FQNNGV. Trimming removed 1 base from V and 2 bases from J, with 10 bases in between. This CDR3 has 15 residues. The CDR3 here is CASSLGGTDTDTQYF. CDR3 sequence (DNA): TGTGCCAGCAGCTTAGGCGGGACGGACACAGATACGCAGTATTTT.

This clone was picked up many times. Other DNA sequences within the sample encode an identical CDR3. The rearrangement uses TRBV29-1 and TRBJ2-1, with TRBD2 identical over 11 bases. Looked up from germline, CDR1 is SQVTM and CDR2 is ANQGSEA. The V and J ends lost 4 bases and 3 bases, in that order; junction bases with no gene match: 2. This CDR3 comprises 14 residues. CDR3 amino acids: CSVVGLAGYNEQFF. CDR3 in DNA: TGCAGCGTTGTTGGACTAGCGGGCTACAATGAGCAGTTCTTC.